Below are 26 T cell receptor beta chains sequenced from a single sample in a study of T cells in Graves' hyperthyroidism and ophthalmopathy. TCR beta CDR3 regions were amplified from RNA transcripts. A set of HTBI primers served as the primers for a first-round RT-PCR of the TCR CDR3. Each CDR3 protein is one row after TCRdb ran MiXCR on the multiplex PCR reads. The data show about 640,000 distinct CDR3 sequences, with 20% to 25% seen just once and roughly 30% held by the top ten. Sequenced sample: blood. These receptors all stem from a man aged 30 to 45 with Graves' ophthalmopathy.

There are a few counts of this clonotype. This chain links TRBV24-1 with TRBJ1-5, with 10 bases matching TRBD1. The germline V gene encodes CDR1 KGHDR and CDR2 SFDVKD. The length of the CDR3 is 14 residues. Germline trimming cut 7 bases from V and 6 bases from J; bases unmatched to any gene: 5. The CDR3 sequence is CATSSGTGVQPQHF. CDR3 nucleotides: TGTGCCACCAGCTCTGGGACAGGGGTTCAGCCCCAGCATTTT.

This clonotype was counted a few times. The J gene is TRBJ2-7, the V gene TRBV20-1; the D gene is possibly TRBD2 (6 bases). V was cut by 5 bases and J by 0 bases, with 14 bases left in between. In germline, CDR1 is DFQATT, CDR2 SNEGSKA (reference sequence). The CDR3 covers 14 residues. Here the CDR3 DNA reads TGCAGTGCTTCGATAGCGGTTAGCTCCTACGAGCAGTACTTC. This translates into CSASIAVSSYEQYF.

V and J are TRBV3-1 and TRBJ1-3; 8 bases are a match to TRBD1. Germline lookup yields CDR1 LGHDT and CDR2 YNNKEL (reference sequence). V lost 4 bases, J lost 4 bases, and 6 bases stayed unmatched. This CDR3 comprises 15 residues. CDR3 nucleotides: TGTGCCAGCAGCCTTGGACAGGGCGACGGAAACACCATATATTTT. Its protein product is CASSLGQGDGNTIYF.

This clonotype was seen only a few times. The DNA for the CDR3 is TGTGCCAGCAGTCCGGGGAGGTTACGGCCCCAGCATTTT. It encodes CASSPGRLRPQHF. The chain recombines TRBV28 with TRBJ1-5; D is undetermined. The germline V and J ends were trimmed by 5 bases and 9 bases, with 14 bases remaining between them. Germline V lookup: CDR1 MDHEN, CDR2 SYDVKM. The CDR3 covers 13 residues.

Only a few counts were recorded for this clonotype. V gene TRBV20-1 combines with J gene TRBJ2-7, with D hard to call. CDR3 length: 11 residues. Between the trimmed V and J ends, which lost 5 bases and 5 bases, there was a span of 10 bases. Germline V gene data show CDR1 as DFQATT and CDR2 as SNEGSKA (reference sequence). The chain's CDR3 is CSAGQVDEQYF. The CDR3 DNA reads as TGCAGTGCTGGTCAGGTTGACGAGCAGTACTTC.

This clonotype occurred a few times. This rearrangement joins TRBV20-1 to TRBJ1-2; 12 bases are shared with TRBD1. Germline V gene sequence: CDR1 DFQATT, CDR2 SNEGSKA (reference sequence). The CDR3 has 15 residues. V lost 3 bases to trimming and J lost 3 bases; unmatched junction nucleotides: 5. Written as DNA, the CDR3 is TGCAGTGCTAGGCGGGACAGGGGGCGCGACTATGGCTACACCTTC. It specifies CSARRDRGRDYGYTF.

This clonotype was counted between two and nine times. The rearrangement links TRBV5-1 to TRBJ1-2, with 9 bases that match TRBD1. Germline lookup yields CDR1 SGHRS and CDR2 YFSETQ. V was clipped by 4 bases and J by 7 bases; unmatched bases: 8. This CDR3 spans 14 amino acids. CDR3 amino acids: CASSAGDRDRGYTF. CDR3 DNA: TGCGCCAGCAGCGCGGGGGACAGGGATCGTGGCTACACCTTC.

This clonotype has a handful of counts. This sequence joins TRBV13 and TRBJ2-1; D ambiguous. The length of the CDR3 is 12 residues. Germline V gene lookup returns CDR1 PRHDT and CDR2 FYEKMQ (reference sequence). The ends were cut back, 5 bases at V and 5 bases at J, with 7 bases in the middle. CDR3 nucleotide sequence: TGTGCCAGCAGCAAGACGAACAATGAGCAGTTCTTC. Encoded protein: CASSKTNNEQFF.

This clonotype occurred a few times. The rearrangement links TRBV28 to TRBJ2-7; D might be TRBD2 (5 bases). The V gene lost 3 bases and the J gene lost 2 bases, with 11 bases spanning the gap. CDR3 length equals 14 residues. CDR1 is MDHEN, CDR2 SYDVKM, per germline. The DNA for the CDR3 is TGTGCCAGCAGTTTTGACCTAGCTACCTACGAGCAGTACTTC. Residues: CASSFDLATYEQYF.

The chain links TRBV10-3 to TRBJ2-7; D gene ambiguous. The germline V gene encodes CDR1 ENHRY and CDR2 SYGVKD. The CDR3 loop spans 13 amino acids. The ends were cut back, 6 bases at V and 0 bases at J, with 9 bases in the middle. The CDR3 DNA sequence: TGTGCCATCAGGGATCGGAGCTCCTACGAGCAGTACTTC. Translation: CAIRDRSSYEQYF.

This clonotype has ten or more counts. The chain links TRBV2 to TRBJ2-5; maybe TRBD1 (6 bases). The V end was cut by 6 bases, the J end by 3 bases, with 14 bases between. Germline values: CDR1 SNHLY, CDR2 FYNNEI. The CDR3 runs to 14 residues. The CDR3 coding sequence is TGTGCCAGCAGGTACAGGGCGGTTGAAGAGACCCAGTACTTC. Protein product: CASRYRAVEETQYF.

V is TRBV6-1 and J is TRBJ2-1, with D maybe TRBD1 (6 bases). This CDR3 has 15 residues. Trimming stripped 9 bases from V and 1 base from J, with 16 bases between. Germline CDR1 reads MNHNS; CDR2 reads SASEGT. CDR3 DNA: TGTGCCAGTCGAGGGGGTGCGGTGTCCTACAATGAGCAGTTCTTC. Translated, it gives CASRGGAVSYNEQFF.

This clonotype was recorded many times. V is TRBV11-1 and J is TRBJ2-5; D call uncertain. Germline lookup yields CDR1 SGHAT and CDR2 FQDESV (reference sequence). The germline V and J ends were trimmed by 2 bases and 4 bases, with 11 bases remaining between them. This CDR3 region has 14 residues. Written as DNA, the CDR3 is TGTGCCAGCAGCTTACGACCGACTGGAGAGACCCAGTACTTC. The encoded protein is CASSLRPTGETQYF.

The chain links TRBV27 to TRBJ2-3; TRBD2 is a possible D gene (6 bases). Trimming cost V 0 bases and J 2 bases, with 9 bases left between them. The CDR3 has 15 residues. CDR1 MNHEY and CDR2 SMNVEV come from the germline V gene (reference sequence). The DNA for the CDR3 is TGTGCCAGCAGTTTATCACGGGGGTACACAGATACGCAGTATTTT. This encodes CASSLSRGYTDTQYF.

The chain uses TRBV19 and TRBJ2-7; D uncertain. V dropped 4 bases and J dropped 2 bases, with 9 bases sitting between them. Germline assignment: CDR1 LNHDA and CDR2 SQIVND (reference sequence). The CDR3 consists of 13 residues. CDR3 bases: TGTGCCAGTAGTACTTATGGGACCTACGAGCAGTACTTC. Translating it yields CASSTYGTYEQYF.

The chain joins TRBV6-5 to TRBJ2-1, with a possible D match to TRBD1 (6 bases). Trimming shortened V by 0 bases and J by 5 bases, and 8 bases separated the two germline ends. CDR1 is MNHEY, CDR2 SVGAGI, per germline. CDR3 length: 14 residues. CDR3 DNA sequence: TGTGCCAGCAGTTACTCGGGGGCCAACAATGAGCAGTTCTTC. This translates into CASSYSGANNEQFF.

CDR3 nucleotides: TGTGCCATCAGTGAGTCCGGGACGGCAAACACCATATATTTT. This codes for CAISESGTANTIYF. The chain couples TRBV10-3 to TRBJ1-3, with a possible D match to TRBD1 (5 bases). V was clipped by 0 bases and J by 6 bases, with 9 bases between them. Looked up from germline, CDR1 is ENHRY and CDR2 is SYGVKD. This CDR3 is built from 14 residues.

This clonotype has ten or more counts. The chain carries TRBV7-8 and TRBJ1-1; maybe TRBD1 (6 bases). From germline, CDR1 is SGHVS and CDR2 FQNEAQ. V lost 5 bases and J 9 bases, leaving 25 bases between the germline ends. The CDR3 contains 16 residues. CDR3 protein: CASSGMNRETGQQAFF. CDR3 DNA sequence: TGTGCCAGCAGCGGTATGAATCGGGAGACAGGTCAACAAGCTTTCTTT.

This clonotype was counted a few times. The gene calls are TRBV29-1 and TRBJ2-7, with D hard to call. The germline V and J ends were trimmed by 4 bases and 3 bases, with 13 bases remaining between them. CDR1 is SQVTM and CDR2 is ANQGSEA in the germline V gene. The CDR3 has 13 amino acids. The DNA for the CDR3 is TGCAGCGTTGGCGAACTCTTGGGCTACGAGCAGTACTTC. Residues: CSVGELLGYEQYF.

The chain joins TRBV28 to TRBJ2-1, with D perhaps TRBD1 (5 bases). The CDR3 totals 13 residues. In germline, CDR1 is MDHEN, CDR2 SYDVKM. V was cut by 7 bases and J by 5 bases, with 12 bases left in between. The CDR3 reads CASNQDTNNEQFF. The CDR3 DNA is TGTGCCAGCAACCAGGACACCAACAATGAGCAGTTCTTC.

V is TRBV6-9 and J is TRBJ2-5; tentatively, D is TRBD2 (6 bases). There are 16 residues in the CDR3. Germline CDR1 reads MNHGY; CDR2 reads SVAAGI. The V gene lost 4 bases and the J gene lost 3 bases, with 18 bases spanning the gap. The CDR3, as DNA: TGTGCCAGCAGTTCTGTACCCGGGGGTCGGGAAGAGACCCAGTACTTC. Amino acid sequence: CASSSVPGGREETQYF.

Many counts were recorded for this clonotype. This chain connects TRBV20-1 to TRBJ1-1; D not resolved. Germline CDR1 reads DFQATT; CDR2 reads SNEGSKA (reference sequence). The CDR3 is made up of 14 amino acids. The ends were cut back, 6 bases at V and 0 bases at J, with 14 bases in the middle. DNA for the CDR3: TGCAGTGCCAAGGACGGTCCCGTGAACACTGAAGCTTTCTTT. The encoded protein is CSAKDGPVNTEAFF.

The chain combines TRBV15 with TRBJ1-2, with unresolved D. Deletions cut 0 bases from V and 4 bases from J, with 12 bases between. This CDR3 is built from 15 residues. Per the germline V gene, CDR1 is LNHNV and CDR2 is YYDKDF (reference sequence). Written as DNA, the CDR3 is TGTGCCACCAGCAGAGAGGATTCGGGTGGCTATGGCTACACCTTC. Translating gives CATSREDSGGYGYTF.

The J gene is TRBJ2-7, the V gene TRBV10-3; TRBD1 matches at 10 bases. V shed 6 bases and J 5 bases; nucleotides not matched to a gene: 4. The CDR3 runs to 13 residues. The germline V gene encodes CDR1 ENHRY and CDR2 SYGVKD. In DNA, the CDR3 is TGTGCCATCAGCCCGACAGGGGGCAACGAGCAGTACTTC. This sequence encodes CAISPTGGNEQYF.

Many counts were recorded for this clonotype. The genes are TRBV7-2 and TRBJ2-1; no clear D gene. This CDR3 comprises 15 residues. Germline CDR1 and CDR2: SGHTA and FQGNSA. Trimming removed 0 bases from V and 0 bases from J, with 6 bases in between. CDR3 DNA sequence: TGTGCCAGCAGCTTAGCCTGGGGCTCCTACAATGAGCAGTTCTTC. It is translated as CASSLAWGSYNEQFF.

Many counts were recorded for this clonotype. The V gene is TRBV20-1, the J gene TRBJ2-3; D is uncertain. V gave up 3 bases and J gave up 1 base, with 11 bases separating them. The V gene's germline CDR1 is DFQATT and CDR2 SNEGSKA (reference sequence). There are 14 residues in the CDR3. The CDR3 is CSARIPMGTDTQYF. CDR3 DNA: TGCAGTGCTAGGATCCCGATGGGCACAGATACGCAGTATTTT.